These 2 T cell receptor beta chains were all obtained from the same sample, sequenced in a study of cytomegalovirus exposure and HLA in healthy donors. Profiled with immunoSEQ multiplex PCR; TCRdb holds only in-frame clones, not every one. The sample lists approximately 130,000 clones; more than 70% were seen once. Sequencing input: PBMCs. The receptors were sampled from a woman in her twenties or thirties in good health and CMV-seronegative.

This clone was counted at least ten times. CDR3 loop: CASRRTGEGANVLTF. Written as DNA, the CDR3 is TGTGCCAGCAGACGCACAGGGGAAGGGGCCAACGTCCTGACTTTC. The chain carries TRBV6-5 and TRBJ2-6; 7 nucleotides align to TRBD1. The germline CDR1 and CDR2 sequences are MNHEY and SVGAGI. The V segment lost 6 bases and the J segment 4 bases; nucleotides outside the gene matches: 6. This CDR3 has 15 amino acids.

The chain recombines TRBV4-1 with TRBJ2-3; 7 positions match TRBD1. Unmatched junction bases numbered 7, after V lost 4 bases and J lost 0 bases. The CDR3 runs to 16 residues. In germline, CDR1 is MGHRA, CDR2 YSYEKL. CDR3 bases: TGCGCCAGCAGCCGGAGCGACAGGGAGAGCACAGATACGCAGTATTTT. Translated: CASSRSDRESTDTQYF.